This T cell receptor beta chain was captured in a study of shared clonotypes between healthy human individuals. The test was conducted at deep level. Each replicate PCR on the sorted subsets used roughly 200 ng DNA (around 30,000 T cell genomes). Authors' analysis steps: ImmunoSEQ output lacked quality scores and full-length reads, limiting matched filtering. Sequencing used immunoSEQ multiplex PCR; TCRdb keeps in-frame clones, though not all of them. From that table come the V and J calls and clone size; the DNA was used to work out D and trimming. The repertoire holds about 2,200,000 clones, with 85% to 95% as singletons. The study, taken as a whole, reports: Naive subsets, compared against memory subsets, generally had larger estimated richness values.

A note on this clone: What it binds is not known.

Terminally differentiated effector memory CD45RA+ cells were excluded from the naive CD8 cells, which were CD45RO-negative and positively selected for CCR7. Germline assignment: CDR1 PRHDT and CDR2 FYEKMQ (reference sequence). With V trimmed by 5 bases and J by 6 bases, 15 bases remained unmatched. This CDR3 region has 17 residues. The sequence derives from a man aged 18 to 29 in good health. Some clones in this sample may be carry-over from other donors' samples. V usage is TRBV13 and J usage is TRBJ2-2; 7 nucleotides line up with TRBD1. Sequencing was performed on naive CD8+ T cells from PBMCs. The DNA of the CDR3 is TGTGCCAGCAGCAGTAGGACAGGCTTGGTCCAAGCCGGGGAGCTGTTTTTT. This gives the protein CASSSRTGLVQAGELFF.